Listed below are T cell receptor beta chains from one sample, sequenced in a study of T cell responses to AZD1222 COVID-19 vaccine. Libraries were prepared by immunoSEQ multiplex PCR; TCRdb keeps only in-frame clonotypes and omits some of them. This table has around 180,000 clones, around 88% appearing once. Sequencing used peripheral blood, obtained on day 0 of AZD1222 vaccination. The receptors shown here come from an adult in good health. Both conserved end residues are part of each CDR3.

V gene	CDR3 length	J gene	CDR3 protein
TRBV4-2	13	TRBJ1-1	CASSQDRIGEAFF
TRBV12-3/TRBV12-4	11	TRBJ2-7	CASSLDYEQYF
TRBV18	17	TRBJ2-1	CASSPVAGGILLDEQFF
TRBV28	14	TRBJ2-1	CASTLAGRYNEQFF
TRBV9	13	TRBJ2-2	CASSVNSVGELFF
TRBV4-3	14	TRBJ2-5	CASSQATGQETQYF
TRBV19	19	TRBJ2-1	CASSTATGVLYGSYNEQFF
TRBV27	15	TRBJ1-6	CASSLSGLLPSPLHF
TRBV4-3	12	TRBJ1-6	CASSSFNSPLHF
TRBV5-4	14	TRBJ1-2	CASSPGQGRGGYTF
TRBV5-4	17	TRBJ2-5	CASSLGGGQGLGETQYF
TRBV25-1	13	TRBJ1-1	CASSEYRDTEAFF
TRBV30	14	TRBJ1-6	CAWSAQGTNSPLHF
TRBV19	15	TRBJ1-1	CASSKAHRGLTEAFF
TRBV6-2/TRBV6-3	15	TRBJ1-3	CASSYGKLSGNTIYF
TRBV9	14	TRBJ1-4	CASSWRGRGEKLFF
TRBV6-5	15	TRBJ2-7	CASSYRGQGIYEQYF
TRBV6-5	15	TRBJ2-1	CASSPGLAGFNEQFF
TRBV18	14	TRBJ1-5	CASSPNTGKEPQHF
TRBV7-2	14	TRBJ1-5	CASSLERGPGPQHF
TRBV9	16	TRBJ2-5	CASSVSSGTVQETQYF
TRBV9	13	TRBJ1-1	CASSVFRNTEAFF
TRBV6-5	16	TRBJ2-1	CASSYKRGSSYNEQFF
TRBV15	14	TRBJ1-4	CATSSLPLNEKLFF
TRBV21-1	16	TRBJ2-7	CASSKRHWDRSYEQYF
TRBV6-1	13	TRBJ1-3	CASSDRSGNTIYF
TRBV27	14	TRBJ1-5	CASSYTDSGEPQHF
TRBV3-1/TRBV3-2	15	TRBJ1-3	CASSQDLSPGNTIYF
TRBV6-6	14	TRBJ2-3	CASIRDRGTDTQYF
TRBV7-9	18	TRBJ2-1	CASSLAGKAGVSPNEQFF
TRBV5-1	14	TRBJ1-1	CASSWERLNTEAFF
TRBV2	15	TRBJ1-6	CASTLRGAGDSPLHF
TRBV19	14	TRBJ1-4	CASSSQGASEKLFF
TRBV15	15	TRBJ1-3	CATSFDRAAGNTIYF
TRBV28	14	TRBJ2-4	CASRPGTGGNIQYF
TRBV9	15	TRBJ1-5	CASSEGQNSNQPQHF